Listed below are T cell receptor beta chains from one sample, sequenced in a study of T cell responses to AZD1222 COVID-19 vaccine. Sequencing was performed with immunoSEQ multiplex PCR; in TCRdb, only in-frame clones are kept and a portion is missing. Among tens of thousands of clones listed, approximately 90% were seen once. The specimen comprised peripheral blood, sampled on day 0 of AZD1222 vaccination. Receptors originate from an adult in good health. Each CDR3 is given with its conserved first and last residue. A D gene is named only where the DNA matches it firmly. The size of a clone is reported for some rows only, either as once, few or many, or as a class for expanded clones.

cdr3_length | j_call | d_call | clone_size | v_call | cdr3_nt | cdr3_aa
15 | TRBJ1-2 | . | . | TRBV7-8 | TGTGCCAGCAGCTCGCAACCGGGACGGAGATATGGCTACACCTTC | CASSSQPGRRYGYTF
15 | TRBJ2-3 | TRBD2 | . | TRBV7-3 | TGTGCCAGCAGCGAAAGCGGGGTCCGCACAGATACGCAGTATTTT | CASSESGVRTDTQYF
14 | TRBJ2-2 | . | . | TRBV7-9 | TGTGCCAGCAGCTTAAACGAAAACACCGGGGAGCTGTTTTTT | CASSLNENTGELFF
15 | TRBJ1-5 | . | . | TRBV4-2 | TGTGCCAGCAGCCAAGATGACGGGGGCCATCAGCCCCAGCATTTT | CASSQDDGGHQPQHF
11 | TRBJ1-1 | . | . | TRBV6-5 | TGTGCCAGCAGAGGGAGCTTTGAAGCTTTCTTT | CASRGSFEAFF
14 | TRBJ2-5 | . | . | TRBV9 | TGTGCCAGCAGCGCCGATTCGTACCAAGAGACCCAGTACTTC | CASSADSYQETQYF
13 | TRBJ1-2 | . | . | TRBV6-5 | TGTGCCAGCAGTTCGACACCTAATACTGGCTACACCTTC | CASSSTPNTGYTF
16 | TRBJ1-3 | . | . | TRBV28 | TGTGCCAGCAGTTTTTTGATCAGCAGCTCTGGAAACACCATATATTTT | CASSFLISSSGNTIYF
12 | TRBJ1-2 | TRBD1 | . | TRBV3-1/TRBV3-2 | TGTGCCAGCAGCCTCAGACAGGGGCCGATCACCTTC | CASSLRQGPITF
14 | TRBJ2-5 | . | . | TRBV6-5 | TGTGCCAGCAGTTACTCGAATCAGGGGAAGACCCAGTACTTC | CASSYSNQGKTQYF
15 | TRBJ2-7 | . | . | TRBV2 | TGTGCCAGCAGGGAGCGACAGATAAGCTCCTACGAGCAGTACTTC | CASRERQISSYEQYF
16 | TRBJ2-2 | . | . | TRBV5-1 | TGCGCCAGCACCGAAAGGGTCGCCCCGAACACCGGGGAGCTGTTTTTT | CASTERVAPNTGELFF
17 | TRBJ1-2 | TRBD1 | . | TRBV11-2 | TGTGCCAGCAGCTTAGCCGGGACAGGTCTTGCTTGGGATGGCTACACCTTC | CASSLAGTGLAWDGYTF
13 | TRBJ1-1 | TRBD1 | once | TRBV7-3 | TGTGCCAGCAGCCCACAGGGGGGGACTGAAGCTTTCTTT | CASSPQGGTEAFF
11 | TRBJ1-1 | . | . | TRBV12-3/TRBV12-4 | TGTGCCAGCCAGGGGAACACTGAAGCTTTCTTT | CASQGNTEAFF
15 | TRBJ2-7 | TRBD2 | . | TRBV19 | TGTGCCAGTAAGCTATTAGCGGGGGGGCTATACGAGCAGTACTTC | CASKLLAGGLYEQYF
14 | TRBJ1-1 | . | . | TRBV30 | TGTGCCTGGAACACGGGAGTTGGGGGGACTGAAGCTTTCTTT | CAWNTGVGGTEAFF
15 | TRBJ1-5 | . | few | TRBV30 | TGTGCCTGGAGTAAGGGGATCTATAGCAATCAGCCCCAGCATTTT | CAWSKGIYSNQPQHF
11 | TRBJ2-3 | TRBD2 | . | TRBV30 | TGTGCCTGGAGAAAGCGGGGGGTGCAGTATTTT | CAWRKRGVQYF
14 | TRBJ1-5 | . | . | TRBV2 | TGTGCCAGCAGTGTCGGAGTAGGCAATCAGCCCCAGCATTTT | CASSVGVGNQPQHF
14 | TRBJ2-3 | TRBD2 | . | TRBV7-3 | TGTGCCAGCAGTTTTGCGGGGGGCACAGATACGCAGTATTTT | CASSFAGGTDTQYF
14 | TRBJ1-1 | . | . | TRBV18 | TGTGCCAGCTCACCACAGGTGGGAAACACTGAAGCTTTCTTT | CASSPQVGNTEAFF
14 | TRBJ1-1 | TRBD1 | once | TRBV7-2 | TGTGCCAGCAGCTGGGACAGGGCCTCCACTGAAGCTTTCTTT | CASSWDRASTEAFF
15 | TRBJ1-1 | . | . | TRBV7-2 | TGTGCCAGCAGACAAGGGACTCAGGGTACCACTGAAGCTTTCTTT | CASRQGTQGTTEAFF
13 | TRBJ1-5 | . | . | TRBV5-1 | TGCGCCAGCAGCTTTGCGGGGGATCAGCCCCAGCATTTT | CASSFAGDQPQHF
15 | TRBJ1-2 | TRBD1 | . | TRBV18 | TGTGCCAGCTCACCTACATTGGACAGGGATCATGGCTACACCTTC | CASSPTLDRDHGYTF
14 | TRBJ1-2 | TRBD1 | . | TRBV11-1 | TGTGCCAGCAGCTCCGGGACAGCCATCTATGGCTACACCTTC | CASSSGTAIYGYTF
14 | TRBJ1-2 | . | . | TRBV27 | TGTGCCAGCAGTTTATCGGGCGCGAACTATGGCTACACCTTC | CASSLSGANYGYTF
11 | TRBJ1-1 | . | . | TRBV6-5 | TGTGCCAGCACGGGGGAAACTGAAGCTTTCTTT | CASTGETEAFF
17 | TRBJ1-5 | . | . | TRBV6-4 | TGTGCCAGCAGCACCTCCGGGTCTCCCCCTAGCAATCAGCCCCAGCATTTT | CASSTSGSPPSNQPQHF
16 | TRBJ2-1 | . | . | TRBV5-1 | TGCGCCAGCAGCGTCCCTACAGGGGAGGCCTACAATGAGCAGTTCTTC | CASSVPTGEAYNEQFF
17 | TRBJ1-2 | TRBD1 | . | TRBV7-3 | TGTGCCAGCAGCTTAGGGCAAGGGACAGGGGCACAGGGTGGCTACACCTTC | CASSLGQGTGAQGGYTF
18 | TRBJ2-1 | TRBD2 | . | TRBV7-8 | TGTGCCAGCAGCTCCTACCTCATTAGCGGGGGGGCCTACAATGAGCAGTTCTTC | CASSSYLISGGAYNEQFF
12 | TRBJ1-6 | . | . | TRBV30 | TGTGCCTGGAAAAACAGGAATTCACCCCTCCACTTT | CAWKNRNSPLHF
13 | TRBJ1-1 | . | . | TRBV12-3/TRBV12-4 | TGTGCCAGCAGTTCCGGGACACCTCCTGAAGCTTTCTTT | CASSSGTPPEAFF
13 | TRBJ1-2 | TRBD1 | few | TRBV25-1 | TGTGCCAGCAGTGGGACAGGGGTCCATGGCTACACCTTC | CASSGTGVHGYTF
14 | TRBJ2-5 | . | . | TRBV15 | TGTGCCACCAGCAGAGAACACCTCGCGGAGACCCAGTACTTC | CATSREHLAETQYF
14 | TRBJ1-5 | TRBD1 | . | TRBV7-2 | TGTGCCAGCAGCTCCGACAGGGGAAGCCAGCCCCAGCATTTT | CASSSDRGSQPQHF
15 | TRBJ1-1 | TRBD1 | . | TRBV28 | TGTGCCAGCAGTCCCGGGGGACAGGGGAACACTGAAGCTTTCTTT | CASSPGGQGNTEAFF
16 | TRBJ1-1 | . | . | TRBV23-1 | TGCGCCAGCAGTCAATCAAGGTCGAGGGCGAACACTGAAGCTTTCTTT | CASSQSRSRANTEAFF
15 | TRBJ1-1 | . | once | TRBV3-1/TRBV3-2 | TGTGCCAGCAGCCAAGGCTACTCGGGGGGCACTGAAGCTTTCTTT | CASSQGYSGGTEAFF
13 | TRBJ1-1 | . | . | TRBV27 | TGTGCCAGCAGTACCCATATGAACACTGAAGCTTTCTTT | CASSTHMNTEAFF
15 | TRBJ1-2 | TRBD1 | . | TRBV4-2 | TGTGCCAGCAGCCCAGACAGGGGCGCTAACTATGGCTACACCTTC | CASSPDRGANYGYTF
13 | TRBJ1-3 | . | few | TRBV30 | TGTGCCTGGAGTGCAGGGATTCGGGACACCATATATTTT | CAWSAGIRDTIYF
16 | TRBJ2-2 | TRBD1 | . | TRBV7-9 | TGTGCCAGCAGCCCGAGACAGGGGCGAAACACCGGGGAGCTGTTTTTT | CASSPRQGRNTGELFF
16 | TRBJ2-7 | . | . | TRBV14 | TGTGCCAGCAGCCAAAAATTAGCCGCCTCCACCCACGAGCAGTACTTC | CASSQKLAASTHEQYF